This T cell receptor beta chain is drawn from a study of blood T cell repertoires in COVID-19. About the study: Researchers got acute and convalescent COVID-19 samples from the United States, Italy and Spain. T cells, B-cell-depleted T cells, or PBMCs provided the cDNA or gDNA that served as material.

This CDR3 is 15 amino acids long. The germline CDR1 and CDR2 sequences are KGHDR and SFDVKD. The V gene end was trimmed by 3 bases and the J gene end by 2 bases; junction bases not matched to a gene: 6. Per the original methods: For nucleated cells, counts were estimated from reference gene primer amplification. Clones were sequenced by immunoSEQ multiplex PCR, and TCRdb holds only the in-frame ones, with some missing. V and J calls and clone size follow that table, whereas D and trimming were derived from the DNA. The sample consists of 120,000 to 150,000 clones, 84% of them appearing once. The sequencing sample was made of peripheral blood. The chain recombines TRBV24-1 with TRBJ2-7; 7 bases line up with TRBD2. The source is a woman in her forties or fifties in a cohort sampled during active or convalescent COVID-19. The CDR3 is CATSDPGGSTYEQYF. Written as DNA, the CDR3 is TGTGCCACCAGTGATCCGGGGGGATCTACCTACGAGCAGTACTTC.